A selection of T cell receptor beta chains follows, all from one sample in a study of shared clonotypes between healthy human individuals. Sequencing used immunoSEQ multiplex PCR; TCRdb keeps in-frame clones, though not all of them. The sample holds about 2 million clones, about 95% seen once. The source material was naive CD8+ T cells sorted from blood. Receptors originate from a man between 18 and 35 years old in good health. Both conserved end residues are part of each CDR3. A D gene is named only where the DNA matches it firmly. Only part of the rows carry a size: once, few, many, or a class if the clone is expanded.

v_call	j_call	d_call	clone_size	cdr3_aa	cdr3_nt
TRBV14	TRBJ2-3	TRBD2	-	CASSPLAGRDNTDTQYF	TGTGCCAGCAGCCCCCTAGCCGGGAGGGACAACACAGATACGCAGTATTTT
TRBV27	TRBJ2-7	-	-	CASSLMGGHEQYF	TGTGCCAGCAGTTTGATGGGGGGGCACGAGCAGTACTTC
TRBV19	TRBJ1-1	-	-	CASSIDQGGGTEAFF	TGTGCCAGTAGTATAGATCAGGGCGGGGGCACTGAAGCTTTCTTT
TRBV19	TRBJ2-1	-	-	CASSIVWGTSYNEQFF	TGTGCCAGTAGTATAGTTTGGGGAACCTCCTACAATGAGCAGTTCTTC
TRBV7-9	TRBJ2-2	-	-	CASSRTTGNTGELFF	TGTGCCAGCAGCCGGACTACAGGGAACACCGGGGAGCTGTTTTTT
TRBV13	TRBJ2-3	-	-	CASSIITDTQYF	TGTGCCAGCAGCATAATCACAGATACGCAGTATTTT
TRBV29-1	TRBJ2-7	-	-	CSVDKGDSYEQYF	TGCAGCGTTGATAAGGGAGATTCCTACGAGCAGTACTTC
TRBV6-5	TRBJ2-6	-	-	CASSRGPGANVLTF	TGTGCCAGCAGTAGGGGCCCTGGGGCCAACGTCCTGACTTTC
TRBV7-3	TRBJ2-2	TRBD2	-	CASSSIAGGDTGELFF	TGTGCCAGCAGCTCCATAGCGGGGGGTGACACCGGGGAGCTGTTTTTT
TRBV27	TRBJ2-3	-	-	CASSPPTGLADTQYF	TGTGCCAGCAGCCCCCCAACAGGGCTGGCAGATACGCAGTATTTT
TRBV2	TRBJ2-3	TRBD2	-	CAIRLAETDTQYF	TGTGCCATCCGACTAGCGGAAACAGATACGCAGTATTTT
TRBV5-6	TRBJ2-4	-	-	CASSLMAAGNIQYF	TGTGCCAGCAGCTTGATGGCTGCTGGAAACATTCAGTACTTC
TRBV5-4	TRBJ2-1	TRBD2	once	CASSPGTSAEQFF	TGTGCCAGCAGCCCCGGGACTAGCGCTGAGCAGTTCTTC
TRBV7-9	TRBJ1-2	-	-	CASSLEDAYYGYTF	TGTGCCAGCAGCTTAGAGGACGCTTACTATGGCTACACCTTC
TRBV7-6	TRBJ2-1	TRBD2	-	CASSLGTSGGHGHEQFF	TGTGCCAGCAGCTTGGGGACTAGCGGGGGCCACGGCCATGAGCAGTTCTTC
TRBV19	TRBJ2-1	TRBD1	-	CASSIDGTGSYNEQFF	TGTGCCAGTAGTATAGACGGGACAGGTTCCTACAATGAGCAGTTCTTC
TRBV4-1	TRBJ1-1	TRBD1	-	CASSQGRQGNTEAFF	TGCGCCAGCAGCCAAGGCCGACAGGGGAACACTGAAGCTTTCTTT
TRBV5-4	TRBJ1-1	TRBD1	-	CASSPGTGISEAFF	TGTGCCAGCAGTCCCGGGACAGGGATCTCTGAAGCTTTCTTT
TRBV28	TRBJ2-7	-	-	CASSLETGGYEQYF	TGTGCCAGCAGTTTAGAGACCGGGGGCTACGAGCAGTACTTC
TRBV29-1	TRBJ2-5	TRBD2	-	CSVVGRGGSETQYF	TGCAGCGTTGTAGGGCGGGGGGGCAGTGAGACCCAGTACTTC
TRBV4-1	TRBJ2-5	TRBD2	-	CASSQDRESGASETQYF	TGCGCCAGCAGCCAAGATCGGGAAAGCGGGGCCTCTGAGACCCAGTACTTC
TRBV11-3	TRBJ2-2	TRBD2	-	CASTIPRLAGGGTGELFF	TGTGCCAGCACCATCCCCAGACTAGCGGGGGGAGGCACCGGGGAGCTGTTTTTT
TRBV5-4	TRBJ2-2	-	-	CASSKGPTGELFF	TGTGCCAGCAGCAAGGGACCAACCGGGGAGCTGTTTTTT
TRBV11-2	TRBJ2-3	TRBD1	-	CASRQDRDTQYF	TGTGCCAGCAGACAGGACAGGGACACGCAGTATTTT
TRBV6-4	TRBJ2-7	TRBD2	-	CASTEGAGGAYEQYF	TGTGCCAGCACCGAGGGAGCGGGAGGGGCCTACGAGCAGTACTTC
TRBV5-6	TRBJ1-1	-	once	CASSFMGTEAFF	TGTGCCAGCAGCTTCATGGGCACTGAAGCTTTCTTT
TRBV12-5	TRBJ2-3	-	-	CASGLVGGGPTDTQYF	TGTGCTAGTGGTTTGGTAGGGGGGGGACCCACAGATACGCAGTATTTT
TRBV6-5	TRBJ2-3	-	-	CASSSEGPTDTQYF	TGTGCCAGCAGCTCCGAGGGACCCACAGATACGCAGTATTTT
TRBV7-6	TRBJ2-5	-	-	CASSPLPPQELQYF	TGTGCCAGCAGCCCCCTCCCACCCCAAGAGCTCCAGTACTTC
TRBV27	TRBJ2-5	TRBD2	-	CASSSVRAGGLQETQYF	TGTGCCAGCAGTTCCGTTAGGGCGGGGGGCCTCCAAGAGACCCAGTACTTC
TRBV29-1	TRBJ2-7	-	once	CSVEKEQGGYEQYF	TGCAGCGTTGAAAAAGAGCAGGGAGGCTACGAGCAGTACTTC
TRBV2	TRBJ2-6	-	-	CASSERGSGANVLTF	TGTGCCAGCAGTGAGAGAGGATCTGGGGCCAACGTCCTGACTTTC